This T cell receptor (beta chain) was observed in a study of tumor-infiltrating lymphocytes in oesophageal squamous cell carcinoma. In its sample, this clonotype was seen many times. TCRdb ran MiXCR on the PCR reads and lists one entry per CDR3 protein. Of some 10,000 distinct CDR3 sequences in the sample, about 60% were seen once. The CDR3 consists of 13 residues. The germline gives CDR1 PRHDT, CDR2 FYEKMQ (reference sequence). The V gene lost 2 bases and the J gene lost 3 bases, with 8 bases spanning the gap. The sample consisted of esophageal tumor tissue. This chain uses TRBV13 with TRBJ2-7; D gene unclear. The sequence was obtained from a male donor with esophageal squamous cell carcinoma. The CDR3, as DNA: TGTGCCAGCAGCTTAAATTTATTCTACGAGCAGTACTTC. Translating it yields CASSLNLFYEQYF.